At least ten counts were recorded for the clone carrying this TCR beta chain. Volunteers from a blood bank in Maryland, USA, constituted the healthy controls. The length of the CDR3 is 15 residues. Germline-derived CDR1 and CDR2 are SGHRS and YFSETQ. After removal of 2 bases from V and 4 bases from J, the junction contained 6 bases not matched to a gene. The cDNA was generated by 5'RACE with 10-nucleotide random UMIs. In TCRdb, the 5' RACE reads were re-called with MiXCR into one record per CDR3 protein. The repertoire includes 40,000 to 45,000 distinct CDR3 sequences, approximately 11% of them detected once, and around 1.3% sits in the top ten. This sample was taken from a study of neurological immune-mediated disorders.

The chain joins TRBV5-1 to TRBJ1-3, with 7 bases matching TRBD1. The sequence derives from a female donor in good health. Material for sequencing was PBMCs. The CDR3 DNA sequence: TGCGCCAGCAGCTTCAACAGGGGTAAAGGAAACACCATATATTTT. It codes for CASSFNRGKGNTIYF.